One and the same sample provided the 11 T cell receptor beta chains below, sequenced in a study of blood T cell repertoires in COVID-19. Profiling relied on immunoSEQ multiplex PCR, and the TCRdb table lists in-frame clones only, not all of them. Of approximately 500,000 clones listed, roughly 88% are singletons. The sequenced sample was peripheral blood. Every receptor here comes from a human donor in a cohort sampled during active COVID-19.

A single count supports this clone. The chain joins TRBV6-1 to TRBJ2-7, with D possibly being TRBD1 (5 bases). The CDR3 has 15 amino acids. CDR1 is MNHNS, CDR2 SASEGT, per germline. V lost 2 bases and J 7 bases, leaving 18 bases between the germline ends. This CDR3 is CASSESAGKVREQYF. The CDR3 coding sequence is TGTGCCAGCAGTGAATCGGCAGGGAAAGTTCGGGAGCAGTACTTC.

V and J are TRBV29-1 and TRBJ2-3, with TRBD1 identical over 7 bases. Trimming removed 7 bases from V and 1 base from J; junction bases left unmatched: 5. This CDR3 comprises 13 residues. Germline-derived CDR1 and CDR2 are SQVTM and ANQGSEA. CDR3 loop: CSAKQGRTDTQYF. As DNA, the CDR3 is TGCAGCGCGAAACAGGGGCGCACAGATACGCAGTATTTT.

This clone was detected once. The chain employs TRBV27 and TRBJ2-5; D might be TRBD2 (6 bases). CDR1 and CDR2 (germline): MNHEY, SMNVEV (reference sequence). Trimming shortened V by 0 bases and J by 3 bases, and 14 bases separated the two germline ends. The CDR3 consists of 16 residues. The CDR3 sequence: CASSLSRSPGEETQYF. The CDR3 DNA reads TGTGCCAGCAGTTTATCGAGGTCCCCGGGGGAAGAGACCCAGTACTTC.

The chain couples TRBV27 to TRBJ1-6, with TRBD1 matching over 9 bases. Trimming cost V 6 bases and J 6 bases; bases outside gene matches: 3. This CDR3 is built from 14 residues. Germline CDR1 reads MNHEY; CDR2 reads SMNVEV (reference sequence). The CDR3 nucleotides read TGTGCCAGCAGATCGACAGGGGGTAATTCACCCCTCCACTTT. Amino acid sequence: CASRSTGGNSPLHF.

CDR3: CASSLGLAGDEETQYF. The CDR3, as DNA: TGTGCCAGCAGCTTAGGGCTAGCGGGGGACGAAGAGACCCAGTACTTC. V gene TRBV11-3 combines with J gene TRBJ2-5, with 10 bases lining up with TRBD2. This CDR3 contains 16 residues. The V segment lost 1 base and the J segment 3 bases; nucleotides outside the gene matches: 5. CDR1 and CDR2 from the germline V gene are SGHNT and YENEEA.

There are a few counts of this clone. The chain couples TRBV6-6 to TRBJ2-7; 7 bases match TRBD1. V was pared by 5 bases and J by 3 bases, with 13 bases of the junction left unmatched. This CDR3 region has 16 residues. The germline V gene has CDR1 MNHNY and CDR2 SVGAGI (reference sequence). The CDR3 DNA reads TGTGCCAGCAGTCGACCTCCGGGACAGTTAAACTACGAGCAGTACTTC. Encoded protein: CASSRPPGQLNYEQYF.

The chain has TRBV10-3 and TRBJ2-7, with D tentatively TRBD1 (6 bases). The CDR3 has 14 residues. V lost 9 bases and J 3 bases, leaving 18 bases between the germline ends. The germline V gene encodes CDR1 ENHRY and CDR2 SYGVKD. The CDR3 nucleotides read TGTGCCATGGGTCCATCCACAGGGAACTACGAGCAGTACTTC. Protein sequence: CAMGPSTGNYEQYF.

V gene TRBV6-5 combines with J gene TRBJ1-2, with D maybe TRBD1 (6 bases). Germline V gene lookup returns CDR1 MNHEY and CDR2 SVGAGI. The CDR3 is made up of 15 amino acids. The V end lost 2 bases, the J end lost 3 bases, and 13 bases lay between the germline ends. In DNA form, the CDR3 reads TGTGCCAGCAGTTACAGGGGGAAAAGGGACTATGGCTACACCTTC. Its protein is CASSYRGKRDYGYTF.

V is TRBV5-1 and J is TRBJ2-1; D is perhaps TRBD2 (7 bases). The V gene's germline CDR1 is SGHRS and CDR2 YFSETQ. V lost 6 bases and J lost 3, with 13 bases in between. The CDR3 length is 14 residues. The CDR3: CASTQGGNYNEQFF. Here the CDR3 DNA reads TGCGCCAGCACACAGGGAGGGAACTACAATGAGCAGTTCTTC.

The DNA for the CDR3 is TGTGCCAGCACTCAACTAGCGGGAGCTAGCACAGATACGCAGTATTTT. Translated, it gives CASTQLAGASTDTQYF. V is TRBV2 and J is TRBJ2-3; 11 positions agree with TRBD2. CDR1 and CDR2 (germline): SNHLY, FYNNEI. This CDR3 is 16 amino acids long. The V gene end was trimmed by 7 bases and the J gene end by 0 bases; junction bases not matched to a gene: 6.

V gene TRBV20-1 combines with J gene TRBJ1-1; D uncertain. Germline CDR1 and CDR2: DFQATT and SNEGSKA (reference sequence). The CDR3 consists of 11 residues. The V end lost 6 bases, the J end lost 2 bases, and 7 bases lay between the germline ends. The CDR3 spells CSAPTNTEAFF. DNA for the CDR3: TGCAGTGCCCCGACAAACACTGAAGCTTTCTTT.